This is a list of T cell receptor beta chains from one sample in a study of blood T cell repertoires in COVID-19. Using immunoSEQ multiplex PCR, the repertoire was profiled, and TCRdb retains in-frame clones only, with some absent. The sample shows roughly 380,000 clones, more than 85% of them seen only once. Sequenced material: PBMCs or T cells enriched from blood (not recorded which). The receptors originated from a woman in her twenties or thirties who had recovered from COVID-19. The CDR3 runs from the conserved cysteine through the conserved F or W. Fields, in order: clone size, V gene, J gene, D gene, CDR3 DNA, CDR3 protein. The D gene is left open where the match is weak. The size of a clone is reported for some rows only, either as once, few or many, or as a class for expanded clones.

.,TRBV4-1,TRBJ2-7,.,TGCGCCAGCAGCCTAGAGCTCACTGTCTACGAGCAGTACTTC,CASSLELTVYEQYF
.,TRBV15,TRBJ1-4,.,TGTGCCACCAGCCTCGGGCAGGGGCCTAATGAAAAACTGTTTTTT,CATSLGQGPNEKLFF
once,TRBV12-3/TRBV12-4,TRBJ2-5,TRBD2,TGTGCCAGCCGGGGGGGGAGGCAAGAGACCCAGTACTTC,CASRGGRQETQYF
once,TRBV30,TRBJ2-7,.,TGTGCCTGGACTAGCCCAAACTCCTACGAGCAGTACTTC,CAWTSPNSYEQYF
few,TRBV29-1,TRBJ1-4,.,TGCAGCGTTAGTATGGAGGGTTTAGCCAAAAAACTGTTTTTT,CSVSMEGLAKKLFF
.,TRBV28,TRBJ1-3,.,TGTGCCAGCAGTTTCCAGGGACTTGGAAACACCATATATTTT,CASSFQGLGNTIYF
.,TRBV19,TRBJ1-4,.,TGTGCCAGTAGTATATCCTCGGGGATTTCTGATGAAAAACTGTTTTTT,CASSISSGISDEKLFF
.,TRBV7-9,TRBJ2-7,TRBD2,TGTGCCAGCAGCTCGATTTCTTTGAAGCGGGGGGACTACGAGCAGTACTTC,CASSSISLKRGDYEQYF
.,TRBV9,TRBJ2-3,.,TGTGCCAGCAGCCCCAGACTAGTTGTCAGTTCGGATACGCAGTATTTT,CASSPRLVVSSDTQYF
.,TRBV9,TRBJ2-7,TRBD2,TGTGCCAGCAGCGCCCCCGGGACTAGCGGTTCCTACGAGCAGTACTTC,CASSAPGTSGSYEQYF